The next 23 T cell receptor beta chains were all read from a single sample in a study of blood T cell repertoires in COVID-19. Generated by immunoSEQ multiplex PCR, the TCRdb table keeps only in-frame clones and is missing some. The repertoire holds approximately 70,000 clones, with 91% as singletons. The sequencing input was peripheral blood. The receptors here all came from a human donor in a cohort sampled during active COVID-19.

The CDR3 sequence is CASSLYWDRVPYEQYF. Written as DNA, the CDR3 is TGTGCCAGCAGTTTATACTGGGACAGGGTTCCCTACGAGCAGTACTTC. The chain combines TRBV27 with TRBJ2-7, with TRBD1 identical over 9 bases. Losses at the gene ends were 1 base for V and 2 bases for J; bases not matched to a gene: 6. The CDR3 contains 16 residues. The germline V gene encodes CDR1 MNHEY and CDR2 SMNVEV (reference sequence).

The chain combines TRBV2 with TRBJ1-1, with D possibly TRBD1 on 6 matching bases. The V gene's germline CDR1 is SNHLY and CDR2 FYNNEI. Trimming took 3 bases from V and 9 from J, leaving 23 bases between them. The CDR3 spans 16 residues. As DNA, the CDR3 is TGTGCCAGCAGTGATAATCGGGGGGCTGCCCTTGACCAAGCTTTCTTT. This gives the protein CASSDNRGAALDQAFF. The full variable domain, completed using reference TRBV2 and TRBJ1-1, is EPEVTQTPSHQVTQMGQEVILRCVPISNHLYFYWYRQILGQKVEFLVSFYNNEISEKSEIFDDQFSVERPDGSNFTLKIRSTKLEDSAMYFCASSDNRGAALDQAFFGQGTRLTVV.

This clone was picked up one time. The gene calls are TRBV7-9 and TRBJ2-7; 7 bases agree with TRBD1. Germline lookup yields CDR1 SEHNR and CDR2 FQNEAQ (reference sequence). The CDR3 sequence is 14 residues long. The V and J ends lost 3 bases and 4 bases, in that order; junction bases with no gene match: 6. The CDR3 reads CASSLGTEIYEQYF. In nucleotides, the CDR3 is TGTGCCAGCAGCTTGGGGACAGAGATTTACGAGCAGTACTTC.

V is TRBV28 and J is TRBJ1-1; 7 positions agree with TRBD1. This CDR3 has 18 residues. V dropped 3 bases and J dropped 3; count of bases not matched to a gene: 16. Germline CDR1 and CDR2: MDHEN and SYDVKM. The CDR3 reads CASSFRRGRNGVHTEAFF. The CDR3 DNA follows: TGTGCCAGCAGTTTTCGTAGGGGGCGGAACGGTGTTCACACTGAAGCTTTCTTT.

J is TRBJ2-5 and V is TRBV3-1 (or the pseudogene TRBV3-2), with 10 bases matching TRBD2. The CDR3 spans 15 residues. Germline CDR1 reads LGHDT; CDR2 reads YNNKEL (reference sequence). V trimming: 4 bases; J trimming: 2 bases; junction bases outside the gene matches: 4. This CDR3 is CASSPELAGQETQYF. The CDR3 coding sequence is TGTGCCAGCAGCCCTGAACTAGCGGGGCAAGAGACCCAGTACTTC.

This rearrangement joins TRBV6-4 to TRBJ2-1; 10 nucleotides match TRBD2. After removal of 2 bases from V and 8 bases from J, the junction contained 6 bases not matched to a gene. Germline V gene sequence: CDR1 MRHNA, CDR2 SNTAGT. This CDR3 is 15 amino acids long. The CDR3 reads CASSDTASGGDEQFF. CDR3 nucleotide sequence: TGTGCCAGCAGTGACACGGCTAGCGGGGGCGATGAGCAGTTCTTC.

This clone came up once. The chain links TRBV11-2 to TRBJ1-6; the D is unclear. Germline CDR1 reads SGHAT; CDR2 reads FQNNGV. V gave up 7 bases and J gave up 6 bases, with 13 bases separating them. The CDR3 runs to 14 residues. CDR3 sequence reads: CASTFSVGNSPLHF. The CDR3 nucleotides read TGTGCCAGCACCTTTTCGGTCGGTAATTCACCCCTCCACTTT.

This clone was counted once. The chain recombines TRBV23-1 with TRBJ2-7; 9 bases line up with TRBD2. TRBV23-1 is marked as an open reading frame, function uncertain. J gave up 2 bases and V 2 bases, and 4 bases lay outside the gene matches. The CDR3 has 15 amino acids. As DNA, the CDR3 is TGCGCCAGCAGTCAACCCAGCGGGGGGCCCTACGAGCAGTACTTC. It is translated as CASSQPSGGPYEQYF.

This clone was counted only a few times. The chain combines TRBV6-2 or TRBV6-3 with TRBJ2-6, with D perhaps TRBD2 (5 bases). V was trimmed by 5 bases and J by 1 base, leaving 9 bases between them. Germline CDR1 reads MNHEY; CDR2 reads SVGEGT. The CDR3 has 15 amino acids. The CDR3 region is CASSPSGSGANVLTF. The CDR3 DNA follows: TGTGCCAGCAGTCCCTCGGGATCTGGGGCCAACGTCCTGACTTTC.

The V call is TRBV2, the J call TRBJ1-4, with D perhaps TRBD1 (6 bases). The V gene lost 6 bases and the J gene lost 3 bases, with 11 bases spanning the gap. The CDR3 covers 14 residues. From germline, CDR1 is SNHLY and CDR2 FYNNEI. The CDR3 DNA sequence: TGTGCCAGCAGAGAACAGGGTTCTAATGAAAAACTGTTTTTT. Translation gives CASREQGSNEKLFF.

The chain carries TRBV12-5 and TRBJ2-7, with 7 bases fitting TRBD1. After removal of 5 bases from V and 1 base from J, the junction contained 8 bases not matched to a gene. Germline V gene data show CDR1 as LGHNT and CDR2 as FRNRAP. This CDR3 contains 15 residues. The chain's CDR3 is CASGPGTVGSYEQYF. CDR3 DNA sequence: TGTGCTAGTGGTCCCGGGACAGTAGGATCCTACGAGCAGTACTTC.

The chain joins TRBV30 to TRBJ1-3; a weak D match, TRBD1 (6 bases). Germline loops: CDR1 GTSNPN, CDR2 SVGIG (reference sequence). CDR3 length: 17 residues. V lost 3 bases, J lost 0 bases, and 18 bases lay in between. CDR3 sequence (DNA): TGTGCCTGGAGCACCCCGTTGGGGACAAGCTCTGGAAACACCATATATTTT. Encoded protein: CAWSTPLGTSSGNTIYF.

This sequence joins TRBV7-2 and TRBJ1-4, with 9 bases aligning to TRBD1. Per the germline V gene, CDR1 is SGHTA and CDR2 is FQGNSA. Losses at the gene ends were 5 bases for V and 8 bases for J; bases not matched to a gene: 9. The CDR3 runs 15 residues. This CDR3 is CASSPWDRVWEKLFF. In DNA, the CDR3 is TGTGCCAGCAGCCCCTGGGACAGGGTGTGGGAAAAACTGTTTTTT.

The V call is TRBV3-1 (or the pseudogene TRBV3-2), the J call TRBJ1-2; 8 bases are a match to TRBD1. V shed 6 bases, J shed 0 bases, and the junction held 6 bases outside the gene matches. The CDR3 covers 15 residues. Germline lookup yields CDR1 LGHDT and CDR2 YNNKEL (reference sequence). CDR3 sequence reads: CASSHGQGANYGYTF. DNA of the CDR3: TGTGCCAGCAGTCACGGACAGGGAGCTAACTATGGCTACACCTTC.

With respect to this clone: One end of the junction is discordant with germline, which a read error may explain. This CDR3 is CASSIGQHTEAFF. CDR3 nucleotide sequence: TGTGCCAGTAGCATAGGACAGCACACTGAAGCTTTCTTT. The chain employs TRBV19 and TRBJ1-1; possible D gene TRBD1, 6 bases. Germline CDR1 is LNHDA and CDR2 is SQIVND (reference sequence). The CDR3 extends over 13 amino acids.

The chain employs TRBV30 and TRBJ1-2, with D unclear. The CDR3 loop spans 14 amino acids. V was clipped by 3 bases and J by 0 bases, with 11 bases between them. CDR1 is GTSNPN and CDR2 is SVGIG in the germline V gene (reference sequence). The CDR3: CAWRPMRANYGYTF. The CDR3 region has the DNA TGTGCCTGGAGACCAATGAGAGCTAACTATGGCTACACCTTC.

The V call is TRBV7-3, the J call TRBJ2-3; 8 bases are a match to TRBD2. V lost 5 bases and J lost 0; bases outside the gene matches: 4. The CDR3 spans 15 residues. Germline V gene data show CDR1 as SGHTA and CDR2 as FQGTGA. The DNA for the CDR3 is TGTGCCAGCAGCGCTAGCGGGTTAAGCACAGATACGCAGTATTTT. Translating it yields CASSASGLSTDTQYF. Drawing the rest from reference TRBV7-3 and TRBJ2-3, the complete variable domain is GAGVSQTPSNKVTEKGKYVELRCDPISGHTALYWYRQSLGQGPEFLIYFQGTGAADDSGLPNDRFFAVRPEGSVSTLKIQRTERGDSAVYLCASSASGLSTDTQYFGPGTRLTVL.

This clone came up a few times. The J gene is TRBJ1-6, the V gene TRBV30; 7 positions agree with TRBD1. V trimming: 4 bases; J trimming: 9 bases; junction bases outside the gene matches: 9. This CDR3 is built from 14 residues. Germline CDR1 is GTSNPN and CDR2 is SVGIG (reference sequence). The CDR3 DNA follows: TGTGCCTGGACCGAGGGACAGCACTTTTCACCCCTCCACTTT. Residues: CAWTEGQHFSPLHF.

CDR3: CASSLDSGSPYF. In DNA, the CDR3 is TGTGCCAGCAGCTTGGACAGTGGGAGCCCGTACTTC. The V call is TRBV5-5, the J call TRBJ2-7; D might be TRBD2 (5 bases). V lost 0 bases to trimming and J lost 12 bases, with 13 bases between them. This CDR3 is built from 12 residues. The germline V gene encodes CDR1 SGHKS and CDR2 YYEKEE (reference sequence).

The V call is TRBV11-2, the J call TRBJ1-1; D remains ambiguous. The CDR3 is made up of 13 amino acids. Between the trimmed V and J ends, which lost 1 base and 1 base, there was a span of 4 bases. Germline CDR1 and CDR2: SGHAT and FQNNGV. CDR3 in amino acids: CASSLGRNTEAFF. The CDR3 coding sequence is TGTGCCAGCAGCTTAGGGAGGAACACTGAAGCTTTCTTT.

V usage is TRBV11-2 and J usage is TRBJ1-2, with TRBD1 as a possible D gene (6 bases). Trimming left V 4 bases short and J 10 bases short, with 16 bases between. CDR3 length equals 13 residues. Germline CDR1 reads SGHAT; CDR2 reads FQNNGV. CDR3 nucleotides: TGTGCCAGCAGCTCCTCCCGGGACATGGACTACACCTTC. It translates to CASSSSRDMDYTF.

The rearrangement joins TRBV5-1 to TRBJ2-7; 11 bases line up with TRBD1. With V trimmed by 4 bases and J by 4 bases, 10 bases remained unmatched. The CDR3 covers 16 residues. Germline lookup yields CDR1 SGHRS and CDR2 YFSETQ. The DNA for the CDR3 is TGCGCCAGCAGCCTAGTTTGGGGGACAGGGGGGTACGAGCAGTACTTC. Protein product: CASSLVWGTGGYEQYF.

The rearrangement links TRBV7-6 to TRBJ2-1, with 9 bases aligning to TRBD2. Germline-derived CDR1 and CDR2 are SGHVS and FNYEAQ. The CDR3 is 15 residues long. J lost 7 bases, V lost 1 base, and 5 bases had no gene match. The CDR3 here is CASSLGGGALNEQFF. CDR3 in DNA: TGTGCCAGCAGCTTAGGCGGGGGGGCCCTAAATGAGCAGTTCTTC. Looking up the rest from reference TRBV7-6 and TRBJ2-1 gives the full variable domain: GAGVSQSPRYKVTKRGQDVALRCDPISGHVSLYWYRQALGQGPEFLTYFNYEAQQDKSGLPNDRFSAERPEGSISTLTIQRTEQRDSAMYRCASSLGGGALNEQFFGPGTRLTVL.